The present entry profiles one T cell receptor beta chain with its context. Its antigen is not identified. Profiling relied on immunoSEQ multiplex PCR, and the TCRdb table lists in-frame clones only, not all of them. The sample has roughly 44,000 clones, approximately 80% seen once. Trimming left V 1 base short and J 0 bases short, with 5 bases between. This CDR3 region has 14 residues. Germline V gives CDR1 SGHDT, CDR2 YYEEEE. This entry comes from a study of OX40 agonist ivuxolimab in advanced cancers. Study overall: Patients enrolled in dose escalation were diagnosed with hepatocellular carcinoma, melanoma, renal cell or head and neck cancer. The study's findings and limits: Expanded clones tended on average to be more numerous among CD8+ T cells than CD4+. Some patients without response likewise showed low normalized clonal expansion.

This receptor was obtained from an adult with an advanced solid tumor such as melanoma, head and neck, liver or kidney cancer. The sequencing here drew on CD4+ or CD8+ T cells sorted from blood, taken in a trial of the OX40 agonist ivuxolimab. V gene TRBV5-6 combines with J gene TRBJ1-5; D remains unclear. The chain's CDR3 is CASSLLDSNQPQHF. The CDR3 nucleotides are TGTGCCAGCAGCTTGCTGGATAGCAATCAGCCCCAGCATTTT.